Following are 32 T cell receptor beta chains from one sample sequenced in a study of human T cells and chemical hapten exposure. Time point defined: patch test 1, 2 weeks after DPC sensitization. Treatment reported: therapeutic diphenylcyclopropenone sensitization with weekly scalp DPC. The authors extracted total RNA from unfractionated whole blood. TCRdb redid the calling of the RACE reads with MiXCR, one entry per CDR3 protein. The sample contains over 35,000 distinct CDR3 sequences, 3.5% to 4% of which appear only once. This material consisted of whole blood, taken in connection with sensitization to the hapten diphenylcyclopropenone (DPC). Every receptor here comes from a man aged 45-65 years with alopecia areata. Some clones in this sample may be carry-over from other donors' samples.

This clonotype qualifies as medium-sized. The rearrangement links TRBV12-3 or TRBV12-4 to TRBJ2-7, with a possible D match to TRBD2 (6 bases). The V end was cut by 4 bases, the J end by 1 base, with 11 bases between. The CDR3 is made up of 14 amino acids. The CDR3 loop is CASSYSGESYEQYF. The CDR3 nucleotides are TGTGCCAGCAGTTATAGCGGAGAGTCCTACGAGCAGTACTTC.

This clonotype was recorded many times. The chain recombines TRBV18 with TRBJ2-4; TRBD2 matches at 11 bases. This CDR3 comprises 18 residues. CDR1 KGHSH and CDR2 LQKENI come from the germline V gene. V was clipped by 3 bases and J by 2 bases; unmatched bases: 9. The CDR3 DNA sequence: TGTGCCAGCTCACCCAGAACTAGCGGGAGTCTAACCAAAAACATTCAGTACTTC. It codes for CASSPRTSGSLTKNIQYF.

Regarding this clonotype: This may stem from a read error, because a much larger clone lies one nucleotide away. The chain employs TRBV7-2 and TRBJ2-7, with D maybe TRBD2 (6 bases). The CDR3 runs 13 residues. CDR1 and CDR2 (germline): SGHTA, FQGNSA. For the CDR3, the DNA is TGTGCCAACAGCCCGGGGGATTTGCGGGAGCAGTACTTC. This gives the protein CANSPGDLREQYF.

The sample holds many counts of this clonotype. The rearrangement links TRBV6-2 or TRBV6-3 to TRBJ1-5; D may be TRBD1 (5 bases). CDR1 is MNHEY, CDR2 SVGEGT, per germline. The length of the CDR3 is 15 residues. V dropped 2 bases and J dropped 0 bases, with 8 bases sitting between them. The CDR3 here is CASSYRTPSNQPQHF. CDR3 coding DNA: TGTGCCAGCAGTTACCGGACACCTAGCAATCAGCCCCAGCATTTT.

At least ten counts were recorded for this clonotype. In DNA form, the CDR3 reads TGTGCCAGCAGCTTAGAAAGGGGGCTCAATGAGCAGTTCTTC. Translating it yields CASSLERGLNEQFF. The V and J genes are TRBV11-2 and TRBJ2-1; 7 bases line up with TRBD1. This CDR3 has 14 residues. Germline CDR1 reads SGHAT; CDR2 reads FQNNGV. Unmatched junction bases numbered 2, after V lost 0 bases and J lost 6 bases.

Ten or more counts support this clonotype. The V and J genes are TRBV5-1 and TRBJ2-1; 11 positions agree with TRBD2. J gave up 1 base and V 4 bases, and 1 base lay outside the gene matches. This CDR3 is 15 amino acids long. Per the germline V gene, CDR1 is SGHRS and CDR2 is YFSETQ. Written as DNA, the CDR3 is TGCGCCAGCAGCGGGACTAGCGGATCCTACAATGAGCAGTTCTTC. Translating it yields CASSGTSGSYNEQFF.

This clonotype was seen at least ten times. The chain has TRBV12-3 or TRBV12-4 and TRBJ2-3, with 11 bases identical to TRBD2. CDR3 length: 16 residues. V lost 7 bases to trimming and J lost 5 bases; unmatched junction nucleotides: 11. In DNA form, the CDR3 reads TGTGCCAGCACCCCAATAGCGGGAGGGCGCGGAGATACGCAGTATTTT. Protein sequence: CASTPIAGGRGDTQYF.

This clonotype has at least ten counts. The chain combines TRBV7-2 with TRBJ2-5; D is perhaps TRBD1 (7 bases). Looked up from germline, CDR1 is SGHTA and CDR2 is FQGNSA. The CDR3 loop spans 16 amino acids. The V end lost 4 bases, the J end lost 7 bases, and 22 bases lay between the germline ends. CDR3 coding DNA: TGTGCCAGCAGCTCCTTCCTAGCGCCGAGGGGGCGGACCCAGTACTTC. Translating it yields CASSSFLAPRGRTQYF.

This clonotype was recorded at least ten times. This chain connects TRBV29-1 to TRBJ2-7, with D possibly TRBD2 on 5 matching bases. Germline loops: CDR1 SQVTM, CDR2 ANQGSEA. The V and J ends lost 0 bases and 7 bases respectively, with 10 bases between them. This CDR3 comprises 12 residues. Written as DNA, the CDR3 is TGCAGCGTTGAAGATCGGGGAAGGGAGCAGTACTTC. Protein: CSVEDRGREQYF.

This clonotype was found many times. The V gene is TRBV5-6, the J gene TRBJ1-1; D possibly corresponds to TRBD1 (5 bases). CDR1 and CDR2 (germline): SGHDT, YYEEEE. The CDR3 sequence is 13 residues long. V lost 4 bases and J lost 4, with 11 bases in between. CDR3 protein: CASSRGGGTEAFF. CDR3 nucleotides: TGTGCCAGCAGCCGGGGGGGAGGCACTGAAGCTTTCTTT.

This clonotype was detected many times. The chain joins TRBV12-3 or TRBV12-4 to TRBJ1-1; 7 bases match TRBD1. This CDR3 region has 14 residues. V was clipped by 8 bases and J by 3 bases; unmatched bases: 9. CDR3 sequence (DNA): TGTGCCAGCGGATATCGGGGGACAGACACTGAAGCTTTCTTT. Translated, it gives CASGYRGTDTEAFF.

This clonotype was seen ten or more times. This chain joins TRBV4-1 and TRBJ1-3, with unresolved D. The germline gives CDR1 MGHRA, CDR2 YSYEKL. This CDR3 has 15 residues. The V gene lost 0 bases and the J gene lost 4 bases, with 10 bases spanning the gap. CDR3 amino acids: CASSQDSGFGNTIYF. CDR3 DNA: TGCGCCAGCAGCCAAGACTCCGGTTTCGGAAACACCATATATTTT.

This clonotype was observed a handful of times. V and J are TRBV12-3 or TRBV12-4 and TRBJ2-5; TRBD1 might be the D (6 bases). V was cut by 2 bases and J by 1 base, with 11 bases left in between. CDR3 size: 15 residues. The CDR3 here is CASSLPGQLQETQYF. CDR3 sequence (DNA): TGTGCCAGCAGTTTACCCGGACAGCTCCAAGAGACCCAGTACTTC.

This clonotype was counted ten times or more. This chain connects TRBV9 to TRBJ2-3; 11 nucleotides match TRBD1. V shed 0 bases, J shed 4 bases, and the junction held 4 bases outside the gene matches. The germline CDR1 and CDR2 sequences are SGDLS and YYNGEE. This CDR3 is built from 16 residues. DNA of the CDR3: TGTGCCAGCAGCGTAGACGGGACAGGGGGTTCAGATACGCAGTATTTT. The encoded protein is CASSVDGTGGSDTQYF.

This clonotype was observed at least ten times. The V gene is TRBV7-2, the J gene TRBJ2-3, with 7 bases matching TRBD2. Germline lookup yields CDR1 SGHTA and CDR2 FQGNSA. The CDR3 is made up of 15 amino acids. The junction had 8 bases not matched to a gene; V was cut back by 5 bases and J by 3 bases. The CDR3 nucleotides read TGTGCCAGCAGCGGGGACTACCTAAGGACAGATACGCAGTATTTT. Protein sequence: CASSGDYLRTDTQYF.

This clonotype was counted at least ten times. For the CDR3, the DNA is TGCAGCGTTGTAACTAGCGGTTACAATGAGCAGTTCTTC. Translation gives CSVVTSGYNEQFF. V and J are TRBV29-1 and TRBJ2-1; the match to TRBD2 covers 8 bases. The ends lost 4 bases at V and 4 bases at J; junction bases unmatched: 3. There are 13 residues in the CDR3. Germline V gives CDR1 SQVTM, CDR2 ANQGSEA.

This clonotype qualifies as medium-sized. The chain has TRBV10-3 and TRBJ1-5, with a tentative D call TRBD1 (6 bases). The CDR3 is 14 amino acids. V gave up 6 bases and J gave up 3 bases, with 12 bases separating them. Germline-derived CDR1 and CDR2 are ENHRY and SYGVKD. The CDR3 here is CAIRGDTFNQPQHF. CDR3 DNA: TGTGCCATCAGAGGGGACACCTTCAATCAGCCCCAGCATTTT.

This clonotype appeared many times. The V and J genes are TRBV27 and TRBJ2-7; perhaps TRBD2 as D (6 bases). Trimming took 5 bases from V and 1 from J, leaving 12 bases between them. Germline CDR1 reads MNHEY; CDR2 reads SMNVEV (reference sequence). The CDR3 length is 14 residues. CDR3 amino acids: CASSPRDSSYEQYF. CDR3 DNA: TGTGCCAGCAGTCCCCGGGACTCGTCCTACGAGCAGTACTTC.

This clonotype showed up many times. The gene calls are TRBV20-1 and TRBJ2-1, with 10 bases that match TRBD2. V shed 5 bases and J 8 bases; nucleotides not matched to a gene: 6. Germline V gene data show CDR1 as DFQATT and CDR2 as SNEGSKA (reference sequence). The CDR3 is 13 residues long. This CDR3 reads CSAGPSGSDEQFF. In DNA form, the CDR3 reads TGCAGTGCTGGACCTAGCGGGAGTGATGAGCAGTTCTTC.

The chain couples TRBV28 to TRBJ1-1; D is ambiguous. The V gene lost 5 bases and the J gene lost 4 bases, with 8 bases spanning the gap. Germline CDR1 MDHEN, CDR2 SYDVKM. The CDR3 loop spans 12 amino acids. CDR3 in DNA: TGTGCCAGCAGTCTCTGGAGCACTGAAGCTTTCTTT. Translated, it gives CASSLWSTEAFF.

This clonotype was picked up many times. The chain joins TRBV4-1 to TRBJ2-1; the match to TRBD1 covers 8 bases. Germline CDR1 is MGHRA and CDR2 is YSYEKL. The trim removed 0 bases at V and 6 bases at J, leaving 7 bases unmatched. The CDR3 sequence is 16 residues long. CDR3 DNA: TGCGCCAGCAGCCAAGACCCGGGACAGGAGTCCAATGAGCAGTTCTTC. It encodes CASSQDPGQESNEQFF.

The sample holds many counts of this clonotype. The CDR3 nucleotides are TGCGCCAGCAGCTTCCGGACTAGCGACAATGAGCAGTTCTTC. Protein product: CASSFRTSDNEQFF. The rearrangement links TRBV5-1 to TRBJ2-1; 9 bases align to TRBD2. The CDR3 runs 14 residues. Germline CDR1 is SGHRS and CDR2 is YFSETQ. J was trimmed by 5 bases and V by 2 bases; bases with no gene match: 2.

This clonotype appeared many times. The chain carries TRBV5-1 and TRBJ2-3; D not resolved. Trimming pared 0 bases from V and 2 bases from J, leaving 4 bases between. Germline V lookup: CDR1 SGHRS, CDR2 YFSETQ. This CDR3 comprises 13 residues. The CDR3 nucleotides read TGCGCCAGCAGCTTGGTTCCCACAGATACGCAGTATTTT. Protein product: CASSLVPTDTQYF.

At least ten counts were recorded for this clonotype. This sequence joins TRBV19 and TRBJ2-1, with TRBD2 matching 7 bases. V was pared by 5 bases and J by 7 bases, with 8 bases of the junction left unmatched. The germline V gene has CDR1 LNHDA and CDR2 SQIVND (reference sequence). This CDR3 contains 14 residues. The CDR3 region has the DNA TGTGCCAGTAGTTCGGGGGGAGAGGCAAATGAGCAGTTCTTC. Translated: CASSSGGEANEQFF. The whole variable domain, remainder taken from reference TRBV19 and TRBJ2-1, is DGGITQSPKYLFRKEGQNVTLSCEQNLNHDAMYWYRQDPGQGLRLIYYSQIVNDFQKGDIAEGYSVSREKKESFPLTVTSAQKNPTAFYLCASSSGGEANEQFFGPGTRLTVL.

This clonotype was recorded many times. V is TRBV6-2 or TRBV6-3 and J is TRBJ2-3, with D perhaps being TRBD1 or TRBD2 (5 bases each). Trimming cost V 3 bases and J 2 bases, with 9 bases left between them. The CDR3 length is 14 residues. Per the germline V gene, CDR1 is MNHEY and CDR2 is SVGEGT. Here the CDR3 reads CASSYQGDTDTQYF. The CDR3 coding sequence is TGTGCCAGCAGTTATCAGGGAGACACAGATACGCAGTATTTT.

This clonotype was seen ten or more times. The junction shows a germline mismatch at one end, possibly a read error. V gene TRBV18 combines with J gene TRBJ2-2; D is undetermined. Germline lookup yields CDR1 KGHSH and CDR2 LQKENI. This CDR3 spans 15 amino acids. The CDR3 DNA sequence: TGTGCCAGCGCACCTCCCCCTGAAGGCACCGGGGAGCTGTTTTTT. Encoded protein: CASAPPPEGTGELFF.

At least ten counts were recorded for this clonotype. The CDR3: CASSPGTAEGEAFF. The CDR3 coding sequence is TGTGCCAGCTCACCAGGGACAGCCGAGGGTGAAGCTTTCTTT. The rearrangement uses TRBV18 and TRBJ1-1; 7 nucleotides line up with TRBD1. Trimming at V came to 2 bases and at J to 7 bases, leaving 7 bases not matched to a gene. Germline V lookup: CDR1 KGHSH, CDR2 LQKENI. This CDR3 is built from 14 residues.

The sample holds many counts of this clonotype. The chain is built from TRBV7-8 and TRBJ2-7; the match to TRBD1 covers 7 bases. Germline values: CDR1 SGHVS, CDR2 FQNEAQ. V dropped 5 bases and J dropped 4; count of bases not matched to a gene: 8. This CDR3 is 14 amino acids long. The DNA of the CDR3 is TGTGCCAGCAGCCTGACAACAGGGGATTACGAGCAGTACTTC. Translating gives CASSLTTGDYEQYF. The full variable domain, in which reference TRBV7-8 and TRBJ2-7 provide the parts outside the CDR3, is GAGVSQSPRYKVAKRGQDVALRCDPISGHVSLFWYQQALGQGPEFLTYFQNEAQLDKSGLPSDRFFAERPEGSVSTLKIQRTQQEDSAVYLCASSLTTGDYEQYFGPGTRLTVT.

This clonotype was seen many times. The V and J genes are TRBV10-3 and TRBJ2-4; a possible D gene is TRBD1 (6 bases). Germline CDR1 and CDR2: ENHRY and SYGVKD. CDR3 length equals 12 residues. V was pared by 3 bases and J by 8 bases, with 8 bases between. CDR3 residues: CAISDAGDIQYF. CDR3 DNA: TGTGCCATCAGTGACGCAGGGGACATTCAGTACTTC.

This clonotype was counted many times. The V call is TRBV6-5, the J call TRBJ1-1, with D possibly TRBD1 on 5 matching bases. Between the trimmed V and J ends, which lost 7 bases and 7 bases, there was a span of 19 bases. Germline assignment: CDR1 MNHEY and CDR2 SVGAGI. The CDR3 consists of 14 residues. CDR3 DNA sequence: TGTGCCAGCACCCGAGGTCCAGGGCAAAATGAAGCTTTCTTT. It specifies CASTRGPGQNEAFF.

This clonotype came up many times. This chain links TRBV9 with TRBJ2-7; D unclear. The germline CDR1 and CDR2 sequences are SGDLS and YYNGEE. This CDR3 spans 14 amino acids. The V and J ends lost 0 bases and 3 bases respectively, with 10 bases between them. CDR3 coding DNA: TGTGCCAGCAGCGTAGATCAGTCTCGCTACGAGCAGTACTTC. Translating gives CASSVDQSRYEQYF.

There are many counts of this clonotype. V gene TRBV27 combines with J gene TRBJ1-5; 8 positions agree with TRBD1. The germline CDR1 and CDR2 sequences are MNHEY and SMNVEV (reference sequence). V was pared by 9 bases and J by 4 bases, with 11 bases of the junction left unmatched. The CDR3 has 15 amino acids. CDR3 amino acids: CASQIGQGMNQPQHF. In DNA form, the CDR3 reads TGTGCCAGTCAAATCGGACAGGGAATGAATCAGCCCCAGCATTTT.